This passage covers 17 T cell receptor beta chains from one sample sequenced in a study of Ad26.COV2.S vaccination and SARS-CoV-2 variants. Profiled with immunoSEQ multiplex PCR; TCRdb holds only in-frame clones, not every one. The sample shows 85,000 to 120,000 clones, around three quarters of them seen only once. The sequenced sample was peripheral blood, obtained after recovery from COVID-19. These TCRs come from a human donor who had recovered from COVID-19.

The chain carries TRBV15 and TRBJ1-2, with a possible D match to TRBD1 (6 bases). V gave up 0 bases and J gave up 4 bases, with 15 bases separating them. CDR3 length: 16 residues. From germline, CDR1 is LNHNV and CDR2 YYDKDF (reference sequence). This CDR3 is CATSRDRQDRFYGYTF. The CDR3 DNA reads TGTGCCACCAGCAGAGATAGACAGGACAGATTCTATGGCTACACCTTC. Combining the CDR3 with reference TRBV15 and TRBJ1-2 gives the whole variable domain DAMVIQNPRYQVTQFGKPVTLSCSQTLNHNVMYWYQQKSSQAPKLLFHYYDKDFNNEADTPDNFQSRRPNTSFCFLDIRSPGLGDTAMYLCATSRDRQDRFYGYTFGSGTRLTVV.

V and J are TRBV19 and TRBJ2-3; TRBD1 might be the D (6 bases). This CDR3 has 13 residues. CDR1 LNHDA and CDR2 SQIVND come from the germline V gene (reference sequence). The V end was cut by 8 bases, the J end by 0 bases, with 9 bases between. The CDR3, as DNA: TGTGCCAGTGCAGGACAGAGCACAGATACGCAGTATTTT. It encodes CASAGQSTDTQYF. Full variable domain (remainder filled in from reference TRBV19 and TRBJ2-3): DGGITQSPKYLFRKEGQNVTLSCEQNLNHDAMYWYRQDPGQGLRLIYYSQIVNDFQKGDIAEGYSVSREKKESFPLTVTSAQKNPTAFYLCASAGQSTDTQYFGPGTRLTVL.

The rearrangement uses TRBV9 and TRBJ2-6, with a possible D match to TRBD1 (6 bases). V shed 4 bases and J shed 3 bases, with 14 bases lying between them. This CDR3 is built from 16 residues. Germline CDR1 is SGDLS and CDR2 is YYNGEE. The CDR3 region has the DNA TGTGCCAGCAGCTTCAACAGGGTCTTTGGGGCCAACGTCCTGACTTTC. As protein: CASSFNRVFGANVLTF.

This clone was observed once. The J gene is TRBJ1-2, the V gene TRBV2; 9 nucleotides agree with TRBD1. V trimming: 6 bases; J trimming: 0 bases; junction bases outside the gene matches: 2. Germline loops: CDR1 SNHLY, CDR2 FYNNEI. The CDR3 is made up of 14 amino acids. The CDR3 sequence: CASSRTGANYGYTF. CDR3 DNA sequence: TGTGCCAGCAGCAGGACAGGGGCTAACTATGGCTACACCTTC.

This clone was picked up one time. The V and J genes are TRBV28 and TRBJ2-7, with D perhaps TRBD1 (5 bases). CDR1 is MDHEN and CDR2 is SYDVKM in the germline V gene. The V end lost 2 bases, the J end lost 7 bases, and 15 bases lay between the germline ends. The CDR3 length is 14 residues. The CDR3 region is CASSLAGQPPEQYF. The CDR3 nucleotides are TGTGCCAGCAGTTTAGCAGGGCAGCCGCCGGAGCAGTACTTC.

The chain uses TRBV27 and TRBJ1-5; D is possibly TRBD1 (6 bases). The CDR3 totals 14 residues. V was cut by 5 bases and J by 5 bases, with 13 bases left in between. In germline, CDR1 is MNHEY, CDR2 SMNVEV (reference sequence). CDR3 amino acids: CASSGGDRYQPQHF. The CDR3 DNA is TGTGCCAGCAGTGGGGGAGACAGGTATCAGCCCCAGCATTTT.

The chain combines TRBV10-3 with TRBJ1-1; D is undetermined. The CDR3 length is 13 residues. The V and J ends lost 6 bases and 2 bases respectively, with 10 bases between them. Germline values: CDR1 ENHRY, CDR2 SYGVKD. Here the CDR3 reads CAIRAPSNTEAFF. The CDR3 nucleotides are TGTGCCATCAGGGCCCCTTCTAACACTGAAGCTTTCTTT.

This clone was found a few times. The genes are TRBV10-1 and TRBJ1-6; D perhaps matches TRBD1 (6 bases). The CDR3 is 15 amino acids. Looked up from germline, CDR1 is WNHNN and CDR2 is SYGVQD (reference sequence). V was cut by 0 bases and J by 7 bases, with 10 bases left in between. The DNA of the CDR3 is TGCGCCAGCAGTGAGTCAACAGGGTGGAATTCACCCCTCCACTTT. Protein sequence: CASSESTGWNSPLHF.

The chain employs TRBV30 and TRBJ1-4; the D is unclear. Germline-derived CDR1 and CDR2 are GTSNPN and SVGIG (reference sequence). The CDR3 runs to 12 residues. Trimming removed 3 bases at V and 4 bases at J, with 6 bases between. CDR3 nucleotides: TGTGCCTGGAGAAGGAATAATGAAAAACTGTTTTTT. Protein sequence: CAWRRNNEKLFF. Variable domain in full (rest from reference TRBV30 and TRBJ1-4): SQTIHQWPATLVQPVGSPLSLECTVEGTSNPNLYWYRQAAGRGLQLLFYSVGIGQISSEVPQNLSASRPQDRQFILSSKKLLLSDSGFYLCAWRRNNEKLFFGSGTQLSVL.

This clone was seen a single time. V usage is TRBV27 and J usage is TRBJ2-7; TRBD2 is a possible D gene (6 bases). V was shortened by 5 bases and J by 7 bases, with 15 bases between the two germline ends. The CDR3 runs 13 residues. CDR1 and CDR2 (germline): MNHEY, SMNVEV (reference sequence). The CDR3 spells CASSGGNNYEQYF. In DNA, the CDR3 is TGTGCCAGCAGTGGGGGGAATAATTATGAGCAGTACTTC.

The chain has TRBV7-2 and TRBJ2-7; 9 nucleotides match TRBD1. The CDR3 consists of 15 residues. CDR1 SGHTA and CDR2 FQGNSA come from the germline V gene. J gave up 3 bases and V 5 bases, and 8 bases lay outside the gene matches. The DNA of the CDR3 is TGTGCCAGCAGCGACCGGGACAGGGTGAACTACGAGCAGTACTTC. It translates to CASSDRDRVNYEQYF.

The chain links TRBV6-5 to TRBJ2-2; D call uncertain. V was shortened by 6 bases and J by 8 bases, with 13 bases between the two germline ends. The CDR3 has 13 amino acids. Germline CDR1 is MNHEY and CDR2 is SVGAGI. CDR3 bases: TGTGCCAGCAGCCCCCATCAGAGAGGGGAGCTGTTTTTT. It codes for CASSPHQRGELFF.

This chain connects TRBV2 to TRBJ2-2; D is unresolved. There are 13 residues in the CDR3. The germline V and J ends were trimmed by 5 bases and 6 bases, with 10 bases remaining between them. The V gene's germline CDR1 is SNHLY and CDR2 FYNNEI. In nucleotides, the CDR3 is TGTGCCAGCAGTCGAGACTCGCCCGGGGAGCTGTTTTTT. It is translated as CASSRDSPGELFF.

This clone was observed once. CDR3 loop: CASRQGRDSPLHF. The CDR3 coding sequence is TGTGCCAGTAGACAGGGGAGGGATTCACCCCTCCACTTT. This rearrangement joins TRBV12-3 or TRBV12-4 to TRBJ1-6, with 8 bases aligning to TRBD1. The CDR3 is 13 residues long. Unmatched junction bases numbered 6, after V lost 9 bases and J lost 8 bases.

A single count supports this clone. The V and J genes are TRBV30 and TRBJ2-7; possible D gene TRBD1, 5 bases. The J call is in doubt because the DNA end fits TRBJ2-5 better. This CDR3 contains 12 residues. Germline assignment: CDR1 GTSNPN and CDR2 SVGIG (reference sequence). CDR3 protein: CAWSVPDRTQYF. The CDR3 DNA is TGTGCCTGGAGTGTACCTGACAGGACCCAGTACTTC.

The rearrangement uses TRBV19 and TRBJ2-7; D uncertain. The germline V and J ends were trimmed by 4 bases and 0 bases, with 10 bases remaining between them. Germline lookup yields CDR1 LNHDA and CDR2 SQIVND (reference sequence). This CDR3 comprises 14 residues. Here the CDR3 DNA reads TGTGCCAGTAGTACCCAAGGGTCCTCCTACGAGCAGTACTTC. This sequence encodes CASSTQGSSYEQYF.

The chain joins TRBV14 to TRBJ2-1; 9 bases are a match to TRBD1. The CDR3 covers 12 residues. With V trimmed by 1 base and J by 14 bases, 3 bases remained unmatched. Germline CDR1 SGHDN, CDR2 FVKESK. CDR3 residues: CASSQARTGEFF. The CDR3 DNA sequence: TGTGCCAGCAGCCAAGCTCGGACAGGGGAGTTCTTC.